Listed here are 7 T cell receptor beta chains from one sample, sequenced in a study of blood T cell repertoires in COVID-19. TCRdb's table, derived via immunoSEQ multiplex PCR, lists solely in-frame clones and lacks some. The sample includes a few hundred thousand clones, about four fifths seen only once; the top ten take 3% to 4%. Sequences were obtained from peripheral blood. Receptors originate from a woman aged 18-29 years with acute or convalescent COVID-19.

V gene TRBV6-4 combines with J gene TRBJ2-3, with 9 bases identical to TRBD1. The CDR3 is made up of 14 amino acids. The V gene's germline CDR1 is MRHNA and CDR2 SNTAGT. Trimming took 4 bases from V and 1 from J; bases not matched to a gene: 0. The CDR3 reads CASSGTGGTDTQYF. The DNA for the CDR3 is TGTGCCAGCAGTGGGACAGGGGGCACAGATACGCAGTATTTT.

The CDR3 nucleotides read TGTGCCAGCAGTGACTCAACGGAGGATACGCAGTATTTT. Encoded protein: CASSDSTEDTQYF. This chain connects TRBV6-4 to TRBJ2-3; D gene ambiguous. The CDR3 length is 13 residues. Germline CDR1 and CDR2: MRHNA and SNTAGT. V lost 0 bases and J 6 bases, leaving 7 bases between the germline ends.

This chain joins TRBV27 and TRBJ1-2; perhaps TRBD1 as D (6 bases). Trimming pared 3 bases from V and 8 bases from J, leaving 13 bases between. Per germline, CDR1 MNHEY and CDR2 SMNVEV (reference sequence). CDR3 size: 13 residues. In DNA form, the CDR3 reads TGTGCCAGCAGTTTTAGGAGGGGGGGCGGCTACACCTTC. Translation: CASSFRRGGGYTF.

V and J are TRBV14 and TRBJ1-4, with D hard to call. The CDR3 is 15 amino acids. V was trimmed by 2 bases and J by 0 bases, leaving 7 bases between them. From germline, CDR1 is SGHDN and CDR2 FVKESK. As DNA, the CDR3 is TGTGCCAGCAGCCAAACCAGGACAACTAATGAAAAACTGTTTTTT. Translated, it gives CASSQTRTTNEKLFF.

The CDR3 loop reads CASSEDSRDRGPDTEAFF. Here the CDR3 DNA reads TGTGCCAGCAGTGAAGACAGTCGGGACAGAGGACCGGACACTGAAGCTTTCTTT. V usage is TRBV25-1 and J usage is TRBJ1-1, with TRBD1 matching 7 bases. After removal of 2 bases from V and 3 bases from J, the junction contained 15 bases not matched to a gene. In germline, CDR1 is MGHDK, CDR2 SYGVNS. The CDR3 loop spans 18 amino acids.

The J gene is TRBJ2-5, the V gene TRBV6-1; TRBD2 aligns across 8 bases. Germline values: CDR1 MNHNS, CDR2 SASEGT. This CDR3 is built from 16 residues. The V and J ends lost 1 base and 1 base, in that order; junction bases with no gene match: 5. The chain's CDR3 is CASSEVRGGSQETQYF. The CDR3 DNA reads as TGTGCCAGCAGTGAAGTACGGGGGGGCAGCCAAGAGACCCAGTACTTC.

This chain joins TRBV27 and TRBJ1-2, with 9 bases lining up with TRBD1. The germline V gene has CDR1 MNHEY and CDR2 SMNVEV (reference sequence). The CDR3 covers 14 residues. Unmatched junction bases numbered 13, after V lost 10 bases and J lost 7 bases. CDR3 residues: CATSGRGQGFGYTF. CDR3 bases: TGTGCCACCTCTGGGCGGGGACAGGGCTTTGGCTACACCTTC.